This TCR beta chain was captured by sequencing in a study of T cell responses to AZD1222 COVID-19 vaccine. Study conclusions and caveats: Repertoire sampling was restricted to post-peak T cell response timepoints.

This table comes from immunoSEQ multiplex PCR, and its TCRdb copy is limited to in-frame clones, with some not included. The data contain about 97,000 clones, around 87% of them seen just once; the ten biggest clones take up 4.5% to 6%. This CDR3 has 16 amino acids. Between the trimmed V and J ends, which lost 1 base and 3 bases, there was a span of 14 bases. The germline CDR1 and CDR2 sequences are SGHTA and FQGNSA. On this clone itself: Its antigen is unknown.

The sample was peripheral blood, taken on day 0 of AZD1222 vaccination. The clonotype was recovered from an adult in good health. The rearrangement joins TRBV7-2 to TRBJ2-3; D is perhaps TRBD1 (7 bases). CDR3 region: CASSLEARGRTDTQYF. Written as DNA, the CDR3 is TGTGCCAGCAGCTTAGAGGCCAGGGGGAGGACAGATACGCAGTATTTT. The whole variable domain, remainder taken from reference TRBV7-2 and TRBJ2-3, is GAGVSQSPSNKVTEKGKDVELRCDPISGHTALYWYRQSLGQGLEFLIYFQGNSAPDKSGLPSDRFSAERTGGSVSTLTIQRTQQEDSAVYLCASSLEARGRTDTQYFGPGTRLTVL.